This TCR beta chain was recorded in a study of shared clonotypes between healthy human individuals. Study-level points and caveats: Investigators expected sequencing depth to affect clonotype sharing among donors. Rarefaction curves obtained for sorted subsets showed sequencing incomplete despite large depth. Around 4.7% was the fraction of naive CD4 clonotypes found shared across a few donors.

Worth noting for this clone: Its target is not known.

Per the original data handling: For the immunoSEQ data, sequences were junction-only without quality scores, so filtering differed. Using immunoSEQ multiplex PCR, the repertoire was profiled, and TCRdb retains in-frame clones only, with some absent. Clone size and V and J calls were adopted from that table, with D and trimming inferred from the DNA. This table holds 1.4 million or so clones, 98% found once. CDR1 and CDR2 (germline): SEHNR, FQNEAQ (reference sequence). The CDR3 consists of 16 residues. Losses at the gene ends were 6 bases for V and 0 bases for J; bases not matched to a gene: 8. The sample taken for sequencing was naive CD4+ T cells sorted from blood. Subset described: CD45RA+ positively selected. The chain combines TRBV7-9 with TRBJ1-5, with 7 bases that match TRBD1. This TCR came from a man aged 25-40 years in good health. CDR3 region: CASSPGQQYSNQPQHF. The CDR3 coding sequence is TGTGCCAGCAGTCCGGGACAGCAATATAGCAATCAGCCCCAGCATTTT.